These T cell receptor beta chains were read from a single sample in a study of T cells in Graves' hyperthyroidism and ophthalmopathy. TCRdb re-called the multiplex PCR reads with MiXCR, one entry per CDR3 protein. The repertoire holds some 550,000 distinct CDR3 sequences, with 16% as singletons. Sequencing was carried out using blood. These receptors all come from a woman aged 40 to 50 with Graves' ophthalmopathy. CDR3s include the opening cysteine and the closing phenylalanine or tryptophan. The D gene is left open where the match is weak. Some rows mark clone size as missing; the rest say once, few, many or name a class of expanded clone.

>NA|NA|TRBV29-1|TRBJ1-5
CSVRISLNQPQHF
TGCAGCGTTCGCATTTCCCTCAATCAGCCCCAGCATTTT
>NA|NA|TRBV5-5|TRBJ2-1
CASSLDGAASYKEQFF
TGTGCCAGCAGCTTGGACGGGGCCGCATCATACAAAGAGCAGTTCTTC
>many|NA|TRBV12-3/TRBV12-4|TRBJ1-6
CASSRQVNYSPLHF
TGTGCCAGCAGTCGACAGGTTAATTATTCACCCCTCCACTTT
>many|NA|TRBV13|TRBJ1-5
CASSLIHSNQPQHF
TGTGCCAGCAGCTTAATACACAGCAATCAGCCCCAGCATTTT
>NA|NA|TRBV5-5|TRBJ2-2
CASSPSHGAGELFF
TGTGCCAGCAGCCCGTCACATGGGGCCGGGGAGCTGTTTTTT
>NA|NA|TRBV20-1|TRBJ2-2
CSAKPGAGELFF
TGCAGTGCCAAACCAGGGGCCGGGGAGCTGTTTTTT
>few|NA|TRBV20-1|TRBJ1-1
CSASIDIGTEAFF
TGCAGTGCTAGCATTGACATTGGAACAGAAGCTTTCTTT
>many|NA|TRBV11-2|TRBJ1-2
CASSLDGRASSGYTF
TGTGCCAGCAGCTTAGATGGCAGGGCGTCGAGTGGCTACACCTTC
>many|NA|TRBV7-9|TRBJ2-1
CASRHLPYNEQFF
TGTGCCAGCAGACACCTCCCTTACAATGAGCAGTTCTTC
>few|NA|TRBV6-1|TRBJ1-5
CASTEIGTGNQPQHF
TGTGCCAGCACCGAAATAGGTACAGGGAATCAGCCCCAGCATTTT
>NA|TRBD2|TRBV5-8|TRBJ2-1
CASSLSGLAGWSEQFF
TGTGCCAGCAGCCTGTCCGGACTAGCGGGTTGGAGTGAGCAGTTCTTC
>NA|NA|TRBV6-5|TRBJ2-3
CASSFPLPSTDTQYF
TGTGCCAGCAGTTTCCCGCTGCCTAGCACAGATACGCAGTATTTT
>many|NA|TRBV12-3/TRBV12-4|TRBJ2-5
CASSYRQQETQYF
TGTGCCAGCAGTTATCGGCAGCAAGAGACCCAGTACTTC
>NA|NA|TRBV7-9|TRBJ2-5
CASSPQMGFVGQETQYF
TGTGCCAGCAGCCCCCAGATGGGGTTCGTCGGGCAAGAGACCCAGTACTTC
>NA|NA|TRBV7-9|TRBJ2-1
CASSPQADNEQFF
TGTGCCAGCAGCCCCCAGGCCGACAATGAGCAGTTCTTC
>many|NA|TRBV11-2|TRBJ2-5
CASSLATRFVETQYF
TGTGCCAGCAGCTTAGCGACTCGATTCGTGGAGACCCAGTACTTC
>few|TRBD2|TRBV11-1|TRBJ2-5
CASSLAPYSGGVLKTQYF
TGTGCCAGCAGCTTAGCCCCTTATAGCGGGGGAGTGTTAAAGACCCAGTACTTC
>NA|TRBD1|TRBV20-1|TRBJ2-3
CSASFDRGLDATQYF
TGCAGTGCTAGCTTCGACAGGGGATTAGACGCTACGCAGTATTTT
>NA|TRBD1|TRBV18|TRBJ2-1
CASSPGQRTNNEQFF
TGTGCCAGCTCACCGGGACAGAGAACGAACAATGAGCAGTTCTTC
>many|NA|TRBV12-3/TRBV12-4|TRBJ2-1
CASSFWGSSYNEQFF
TGTGCCAGCAGTTTTTGGGGGAGCTCCTACAATGAGCAGTTCTTC
>many|TRBD1|TRBV3-1|TRBJ1-1
CASSQDLGTGTEAFF
TGTGCCAGCAGCCAAGATTTGGGGACAGGCACTGAAGCTTTCTTT
>NA|NA|TRBV27|TRBJ1-6
CASSWLAGDYNSPLHF
TGTGCCAGCAGTTGGTTGGCAGGGGACTATAATTCACCCCTCCACTTT
>many|NA|TRBV30|TRBJ2-7
CAWSGQGRVYEQYF
TGTGCCTGGAGTGGACAGGGGAGGGTCTACGAGCAGTACTTC
>many|TRBD2|TRBV2|TRBJ2-7
CASAPREDNEQYF
TGTGCCAGCGCCCCCCGGGAGGACAACGAGCAGTACTTC
>NA|NA|TRBV28|TRBJ2-5
CASSRRPFGQETQYF
TGTGCCAGCAGTCGGCGCCCTTTCGGGCAAGAGACCCAGTACTTC
>many|TRBD1|TRBV5-1|TRBJ2-3
CASSPWRGTGDADTQYF
TGCGCCAGCAGCCCCTGGAGGGGGACAGGGGACGCAGATACGCAGTATTTT
>many|NA|TRBV3-1|TRBJ1-4
CASSQPGEAPNEKLFF
TGTGCCAGCAGCCAACCAGGGGAGGCGCCAAATGAAAAACTGTTTTTT
>few|NA|TRBV6-1|TRBJ1-2
CASRQGLSSGYTF
TGTGCCAGCAGGCAGGGCCTTAGCAGTGGCTACACCTTC
>many|NA|TRBV2|TRBJ2-1
CASSSRDLSRSVGYNEQFF
TGTGCCAGCAGTTCGCGGGACCTGAGTCGGTCCGTCGGTTACAATGAGCAGTTCTTC
>NA|NA|TRBV10-3|TRBJ1-2
CATREGTTGYTF
TGTGCGACCCGGGAGGGGACCACGGGCTACACCTTC
>NA|NA|TRBV12-3/TRBV12-4|TRBJ2-4
CASSLDRSPQLAKNIQYF
TGTGCCAGCAGTTTAGACAGGAGCCCTCAATTAGCCAAAAACATTCAGTACTTC
>many|NA|TRBV3-1|TRBJ2-3
CASVDGFTDTQYF
TGTGCCAGCGTCGATGGGTTCACAGATACGCAGTATTTT
>few|TRBD2|TRBV7-3|TRBJ2-1
CASSYSGGANEQFF
TGTGCCAGCAGCTATAGCGGGGGGGCAAATGAGCAGTTCTTC
>few|TRBD1|TRBV15|TRBJ1-5
CATSRGGRGRPDQPQHF
TGTGCCACCAGCAGAGGTGGCAGGGGGCGTCCCGATCAGCCCCAGCATTTT
>many|NA|TRBV6-6|TRBJ2-5
CASSYEGGLETQYF
TGTGCCAGCAGTTACGAGGGGGGGCTGGAGACCCAGTACTTC
>many|TRBD1|TRBV11-3|TRBJ2-3
CASSPNGAGGIDTQYF
TGTGCCAGCAGCCCGAACGGGGCAGGGGGTATAGATACGCAGTATTTT
>few|NA|TRBV6-2/TRBV6-3|TRBJ1-5
CASSRESNQPQHF
TGTGCCAGCAGTCGGGAGAGCAATCAGCCCCAGCATTTT
>many|TRBD2|TRBV6-1|TRBJ2-1
CASSPWEGSSYNEQFF
TGTGCCAGCAGCCCTTGGGAGGGCAGCTCCTACAATGAGCAGTTCTTC
>many|TRBD1|TRBV10-3|TRBJ1-1
CATRTGTGLIKTEAFF
TGTGCCACAAGGACTGGGACAGGTCTTATTAAGACTGAAGCTTTCTTT
>many|TRBD1|TRBV5-8|TRBJ1-5
CASSLGQVVGNQPQHF
TGTGCCAGCAGCTTAGGACAGGTGGTCGGCAATCAGCCCCAGCATTTT
>NA|NA|TRBV7-9|TRBJ2-3
CASSHLRGGSDTQYF
TGTGCCAGCAGCCACCTTAGGGGGGGGTCAGATACGCAGTATTTT
>few|TRBD2|TRBV5-1|TRBJ2-5
CASSSSLAGRGETQYF
TGCGCCAGCAGCTCCTCCTTAGCGGGGAGGGGAGAGACCCAGTACTTC
>NA|TRBD1|TRBV6-1|TRBJ1-1
CASRRLTGLTEAFF
TGTGCCAGCAGACGCCTGACAGGGCTCACTGAAGCTTTCTTT
>many|TRBD2|TRBV2|TRBJ2-7
CASSEARAGGYEQYF
TGTGCCAGCAGTGAAGCGCGAGCGGGAGGGTACGAGCAGTACTTC